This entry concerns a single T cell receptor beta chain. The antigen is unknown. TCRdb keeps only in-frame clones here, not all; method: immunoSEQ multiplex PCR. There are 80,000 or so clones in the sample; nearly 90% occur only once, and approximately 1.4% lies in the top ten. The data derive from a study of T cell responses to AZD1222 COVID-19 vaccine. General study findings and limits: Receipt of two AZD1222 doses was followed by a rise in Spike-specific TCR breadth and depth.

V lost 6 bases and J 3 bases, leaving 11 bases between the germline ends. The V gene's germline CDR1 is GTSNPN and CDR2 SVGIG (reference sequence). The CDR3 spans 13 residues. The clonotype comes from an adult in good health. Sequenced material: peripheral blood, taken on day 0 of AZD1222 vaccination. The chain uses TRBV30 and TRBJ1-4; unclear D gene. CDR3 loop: CACSGASNEKLFF. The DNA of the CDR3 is TGTGCCTGCTCGGGAGCGTCTAATGAAAAACTGTTTTTT.